The 6 T cell receptor beta chains below come from one sample, sequenced in a study of CD8 T cells in ankylosing spondylitis (dated by TCRdb to 2015 to 2018). Receptors were amplified or captured by 5' RACE. The sequencer listed for this sample is Illumina HiSeq 2500. Through fastp at Q25 and MiXCR, TCRdb rebuilt clones from the public reads, retaining in-frame beta chains. Rows are unified per CDR3 protein, each entry keeping the most common DNA and genes. The sample table contains around 250,000 distinct CDR3 sequences; only one count was recorded for approximately 11% of them. 5.5% to 8% of the sample goes to the ten largest clones. The sample comprised blood, either unsorted or a sorted T cell fraction (not recorded which). These TCRs come from a male donor with ankylosing spondylitis or in good health (not recorded which).

This clonotype showed up just a few times. In DNA, the CDR3 is TGTGCCAGCAGAAGTGCAGGGTTCAATGAGCAGTTCTTC. It codes for CASRSAGFNEQFF. This chain links TRBV2 with TRBJ2-1; weak D call: TRBD1 (5 bases). The V gene lost 6 bases and the J gene lost 6 bases, with 12 bases spanning the gap. This CDR3 is 13 amino acids long. Germline V gene lookup returns CDR1 SNHLY and CDR2 FYNNEI.

Only a few counts were recorded for this clonotype. The V gene is TRBV9, the J gene TRBJ2-3; 9 bases fit TRBD2. Germline trimming cut 3 bases from V and 2 bases from J; bases unmatched to any gene: 4. The CDR3 is made up of 15 amino acids. Germline values: CDR1 SGDLS, CDR2 YYNGEE. The CDR3 DNA follows: TGTGCCAGCAGCGCAAGCGGGGGGTACACAGATACGCAGTATTTT. It specifies CASSASGGYTDTQYF.

The V call is TRBV20-1, the J call TRBJ2-3; 9 nucleotides match TRBD1. The CDR3 consists of 18 residues. J was trimmed by 0 bases and V by 2 bases; bases with no gene match: 12. Germline-derived CDR1 and CDR2 are DFQATT and SNEGSKA (reference sequence). CDR3 DNA sequence: TGCAGTGCTAGACCCCTACCTGCCGGGACAGGGAGCACAGATACGCAGTATTTT. This gives the protein CSARPLPAGTGSTDTQYF.

This clonotype was picked up many times. This chain links TRBV18 with TRBJ2-7; D call uncertain. V gave up 2 bases and J gave up 3 bases, with 5 bases separating them. Germline CDR1 and CDR2: KGHSH and LQKENI. The length of the CDR3 is 12 residues. The CDR3 bases are TGTGCCAGCTCACCAGAGAGCTACGAGCAGTACTTC. It yields the protein CASSPESYEQYF.

This clonotype was recorded at least ten times. The chain employs TRBV6-1 and TRBJ1-1; D ambiguous. Germline V gene data show CDR1 as MNHNS and CDR2 as SASEGT. The CDR3 runs to 13 residues. Trimming removed 6 bases from V and 5 bases from J, with 13 bases in between. CDR3 loop: CASSQTQGTEAFF. In nucleotides, the CDR3 is TGTGCCAGCAGCCAGACTCAAGGGACTGAAGCTTTCTTT.

This sequence joins TRBV7-9 and TRBJ2-2, with D possibly called TRBD1 or TRBD2 (5 bases each). Between the trimmed V and J ends, which lost 5 bases and 7 bases, there was a span of 14 bases. CDR1 and CDR2 from the germline V gene are SEHNR and FQNEAQ (reference sequence). CDR3 length: 14 amino acids. CDR3 sequence reads: CASSPYGTLGELFF. The CDR3 coding sequence is TGTGCCAGCAGCCCCTATGGGACGCTCGGGGAGCTGTTTTTT.